The 31 T cell receptor beta chains below all came from one sample that was sequenced in a study of Tregs in tolerant kidney transplant recipients. Measured with immunoSEQ multiplex PCR; TCRdb has only the in-frame clones, and not every one. Here the sample table reports some 25,000 clones. Related graft donors supplied nonmyeloablative bone marrow transplants, and mixed chimerism was transient. The sample in question was CD4+ T cells from blood (PBMCs), obtained 6 months after the transplant. Every receptor here comes from a human patient who received a combined kidney and bone marrow transplant. Some T cells could come from the graft donor.

Of note for this clone: The sequenced fragment ends 3 residues before the CDR3 boundary, so the rest is inferred from the germline J gene. The gene calls are TRBV7-2 and TRBJ2-1, with D possibly TRBD2 on 6 matching bases. Germline CDR1 and CDR2: SGHTA and FQGNSA. The CDR3 consists of 12 residues. V lost 10 bases, J lost 8 bases, and 15 bases lay in between. The CDR3 bases that were read are TGTGCCATCGAAGGGACGGGGGATGAG. Residues: CAIEGTGDE. The whole CDR3 sequence reads CAIEGTGDEQFF.

About this clone: The CDR3 end is not reached by the read, which stops 3 residues before it; the germline J gene fills it in. This chain joins TRBV7-9 and TRBJ1-3, with a tentative D call TRBD1 (5 bases). Germline V gives CDR1 SEHNR, CDR2 FQNEAQ (reference sequence). Trimming removed 5 bases at V and 0 bases at J, with 8 bases between. This CDR3 is 14 amino acids long. The CDR3 here is CASSRDSSGNTIYF. The sequenced part of the CDR3 DNA is TGTGCCAGCAGCCGGGACTCCTCTGGAAACACC.

A word on this clone: The CDR3 end is not reached by the read, which stops 3 residues before it; the germline J gene fills it in. Other DNA sequences in the sample encode the same CDR3. J is TRBJ1-1 and V is TRBV5-6, with 8 bases aligning to TRBD1. The CDR3 extends over 14 amino acids. Trimming took 3 bases from V and 1 from J; bases not matched to a gene: 2. Germline assignment: CDR1 SGHDT and CDR2 YYEEEE. CDR3 bases read: TGTGCCAGCAGCTGGGACAGGAGGAACACTGAA. It translates to CASSWDRRNTE. The entire CDR3 is CASSWDRRNTEAFF.

As regards this clone: The CDR3 end lies 3 residues beyond the end of the read and is filled in from the germline J gene. This chain links TRBV7-8 with TRBJ2-7; 11 bases match TRBD2. Looked up from germline, CDR1 is SGHVS and CDR2 is FQNEAQ. Trimming cost V 5 bases and J 3 bases; bases outside gene matches: 3. CDR3 length equals 14 residues. The part of the CDR3 DNA that was read is TGTGCCAGCAGCGGGCTAGCGGGGGGCTACGAG. Its translation: CASSGLAGGYE. The CDR3 in its entirety is CASSGLAGGYEQYF.

With respect to this clone: The sequenced fragment ends 3 residues before the CDR3 boundary, so the rest is inferred from the germline J gene. The J gene is TRBJ2-5, the V gene TRBV30; 8 nucleotides agree with TRBD1. Trimming cost V 6 bases and J 7 bases; bases outside gene matches: 10. Germline CDR1 is GTSNPN and CDR2 is SVGIG (reference sequence). This CDR3 is 13 amino acids long. CDR3 sequence: CACLGQGKATQYF. The CDR3 DNA, read in part, is TGTGCCTGCCTAGGACAGGGTAAAGCGACC.

Worth noting for this clone: The missing CDR3 end, 3 residues past where the read stops, is filled in from the germline J gene. The rearrangement uses TRBV11-2 and TRBJ2-4, with 10 bases aligning to TRBD1. The CDR3 consists of 15 residues. Trimming at V came to 5 bases and at J to 8 bases, leaving 9 bases not matched to a gene. The germline V gene encodes CDR1 SGHAT and CDR2 FQNNGV. CDR3 region: CASSPTGGAGYIQYF. Incomplete CDR3 DNA: TGTGCCAGCAGCCCGACAGGGGGCGCGGGGTACATT.

As concerns this clone: The sequence runs out 3 residues before the end of the CDR3; the remainder is reconstructed from the germline J gene. The V call is TRBV5-1, the J call TRBJ2-5; 13 nucleotides line up with TRBD2. The CDR3 spans 16 residues. Germline V gene lookup returns CDR1 SGHRS and CDR2 YFSETQ. The V and J ends lost 5 bases and 5 bases, in that order; junction bases with no gene match: 9. The sequenced part of the CDR3 DNA is TGCGCCAGCAGACGAGGACTAGCGGGGGCCGGGGAGACC. It is translated as CASRRGLAGAGET. The full CDR3 sequence reads CASRRGLAGAGETQYF.

A note on this clone: The read stops 3 residues short of the end of the CDR3; the missing end is completed from the germline J gene. The rearrangement joins TRBV7-7 to TRBJ2-5; 12 nucleotides match TRBD2. Germline V gene lookup returns CDR1 SSHAT and CDR2 FNYEAQ (reference sequence). The CDR3 length is 15 residues. The J segment lost 5 bases and the V segment lost 5 bases, leaving 6 bases of the junction unmatched. The CDR3 bases that were read are TGTGCCAGCAGCCCTAGCGGGGGGGCTCAGGAGACC. This codes for CASSPSGGAQET. The entire CDR3 is CASSPSGGAQETQYF.

Details on this clone: The DNA ends 3 residues before the CDR3 does, and the rest of the CDR3 is filled in from the germline J gene. The chain has TRBV18 and TRBJ1-2; D is possibly TRBD1 (6 bases). V lost 0 bases and J 7 bases, leaving 15 bases between the germline ends. The length of the CDR3 is 15 residues. Germline CDR1 is KGHSH and CDR2 is LQKENI. The sequenced CDR3 bases are TGTGCCAGCTCACCACCGGGACAACCTTCCGGTGGC. Translated: CASSPPGQPSGG. The CDR3, in full, reads CASSPPGQPSGGYTF.

Details on this clone: The CDR3 is cut off 3 residues early in the read; its end comes from the germline J gene. This rearrangement joins TRBV5-1 to TRBJ2-2; the D is unclear. The CDR3 extends over 16 amino acids. The V gene's germline CDR1 is SGHRS and CDR2 YFSETQ. The V end was cut by 0 bases, the J end by 6 bases, with 15 bases between. The CDR3 sequence is CASSLGARNRAGELFF. CDR3 DNA (partial): TGCGCCAGCAGCTTGGGTGCCAGGAATAGGGCCGGGGAG.

A word on this clone: The read comes to an end 3 residues before the CDR3 does, leaving the germline J gene to fill in the end. The rearrangement uses TRBV18 and TRBJ2-2; D might be TRBD1 (6 bases). Trimming took off 6 bases at V and 2 bases at J, with 13 bases between the two ends. The CDR3 is 15 residues long. From germline, CDR1 is KGHSH and CDR2 LQKENI. CDR3 DNA (partial): TGTGCCAGCTCCGACCCAGGGGAAAACACCGGGGAG. Translating gives CASSDPGENTGE. The full CDR3 protein is CASSDPGENTGELFF.

A word on this clone: The read halts 3 residues ahead of the CDR3 end, with the missing end drawn from the germline J gene. This chain joins TRBV7-9 and TRBJ1-5; D is ambiguous. This CDR3 is built from 14 residues. CDR1 is SEHNR and CDR2 is FQNEAQ in the germline V gene (reference sequence). V was cut by 2 bases and J by 5 bases, with 10 bases left in between. The CDR3 is CASSLSGSHQPQHF. The part of the CDR3 DNA that was read is TGTGCCAGCAGCTTATCAGGCAGTCATCAGCCC.

Comment on this clone: The read falls 3 residues short of the CDR3 end, and the missing part is taken from the germline J gene. The rearrangement links TRBV11-3 to TRBJ2-1; 7 bases line up with TRBD2. Germline V gene data show CDR1 as SGHNT and CDR2 as YENEEA. The CDR3 extends over 14 amino acids. The J segment lost 9 bases and the V segment lost 2 bases, leaving 7 bases of the junction unmatched. CDR3 DNA, as far as it was read: TGTGCCAGCAGCTTATCGGCGGGAGTAGCTGAG. Translated, it gives CASSLSAGVAE. The CDR3 reads in full as CASSLSAGVAEQFF.

With regard to this clone: The read ends 3 residues shy of where the CDR3 ends; the end is completed using the germline J gene. The rearrangement uses TRBV20-1 and TRBJ2-7; 7 positions match TRBD2. This CDR3 contains 14 residues. The V segment lost 6 bases and the J segment 6 bases; nucleotides outside the gene matches: 14. Germline V gene sequence: CDR1 DFQATT, CDR2 SNEGSKA (reference sequence). The CDR3 sequence is CSASERDSRIEQYF. Partial CDR3 DNA: TGCAGTGCGTCCGAGCGGGATAGTCGGATCGAG.

Worth noting for this clone: The sequence runs out 3 residues before the end of the CDR3; the remainder is reconstructed from the germline J gene. The V and J genes are TRBV7-6 and TRBJ2-2; TRBD1 matches 9 bases. The CDR3 consists of 15 residues. The germline CDR1 and CDR2 sequences are SGHVS and FNYEAQ. V dropped 5 bases and J dropped 6; count of bases not matched to a gene: 7. The CDR3 loop reads CASSTRQGGAGELFF. CDR3 bases read: TGTGCCAGCAGCACCCGACAGGGGGGTGCCGGGGAG.

Points on this clone: With the read ending 3 residues before the CDR3 end, the germline J gene is used to fill in that end. This chain joins TRBV5-1 and TRBJ2-1, with D maybe TRBD1 (6 bases). V was clipped by 4 bases and J by 0 bases, with 11 bases between them. The CDR3 is made up of 15 amino acids. The germline CDR1 and CDR2 sequences are SGHRS and YFSETQ. CDR3 protein: CASSVYRASYNEQFF. The DNA read from the CDR3 is TGCGCCAGCAGCGTCTACAGGGCCTCCTACAATGAG. The variable domain in full, completed from reference TRBV5-1 and TRBJ2-1, reads KAGVTQTPRYLIKTRGQQVTLSCSPISGHRSVSWYQQTPGQGLQFLFEYFSETQRNKGNFPGRFSGRQFSNSRSEMNVSTLELGDSALYLCASSVYRASYNEQFFGPGTRLTVL.

Notes on this clone: The read comes to an end 3 residues before the CDR3 does, leaving the germline J gene to fill in the end. The V and J genes are TRBV2 and TRBJ2-7; 8 bases agree with TRBD2. Germline assignment: CDR1 SNHLY and CDR2 FYNNEI. V shed 5 bases and J 6 bases; nucleotides not matched to a gene: 9. CDR3 length: 14 amino acids. This chain's CDR3 is CASSQESGRGEQYF. The DNA read from the CDR3 is TGTGCCAGCAGTCAGGAGAGCGGGAGAGGCGAG.

Points on this clone: The read falls 3 residues short of the CDR3 end, and the missing part is taken from the germline J gene. The chain employs TRBV6-2 or TRBV6-3 and TRBJ1-4, with TRBD1 as a possible D gene (6 bases). The germline V and J ends were trimmed by 5 bases and 0 bases, with 13 bases remaining between them. The CDR3 consists of 16 residues. CDR1 and CDR2 from the germline V gene are MNHEY and SVGEGT. Partial CDR3 DNA: TGTGCCAGCAGTGGGCGGTGGGGGCCAACTAATGAAAAA. This gives the protein CASSGRWGPTNEK. The whole CDR3 protein reads CASSGRWGPTNEKLFF.

On this clone: The read ends 3 residues before the CDR3 terminus; that terminus is restored from the germline J gene. The chain uses TRBV28 and TRBJ2-2; no definite D call. V lost 5 bases to trimming and J lost 5 bases, with 3 bases between them. The CDR3 totals 11 residues. CDR1 is MDHEN and CDR2 is SYDVKM in the germline V gene. The CDR3 DNA, read in part, is TGTGCCAGCAGTATAACCGGGGAG. Residues: CASSITGE. The entire CDR3 is CASSITGELFF.

On this clone: Coverage ceases 3 residues before the CDR3 finishes, and the germline J gene fills in the end. The rearrangement links TRBV6-2 or TRBV6-3 to TRBJ2-5; D call uncertain. V lost 2 bases, J lost 5 bases, and 9 bases lay in between. Germline V gene sequence: CDR1 MNHEY, CDR2 SVGEGT. The CDR3 length is 13 residues. CDR3 DNA, as far as it was read: TGTGCCAGCAGTTACGATAGGGTGGAGACC. Protein: CASSYDRVET. The CDR3 as a whole reads CASSYDRVETQYF.

Of note for this clone: The sequenced fragment ends 3 residues before the CDR3 boundary, so the rest is inferred from the germline J gene. The chain employs TRBV19 and TRBJ1-1; 7 nucleotides align to TRBD1. The length of the CDR3 is 15 residues. From germline, CDR1 is LNHDA and CDR2 SQIVND (reference sequence). V lost 4 bases to trimming and J lost 4 bases; unmatched junction nucleotides: 9. The chain's CDR3 is CASSTNRQGSTEAFF. Incomplete CDR3 DNA: TGTGCCAGTAGTACTAACCGACAGGGTAGCACTGAA.

Note on this clone: Read data end 3 residues before the CDR3 end; the end is taken from the germline J gene. The chain uses TRBV29-1 and TRBJ2-1; the D call may be TRBD1 or TRBD2 (5 bases each). Per the germline V gene, CDR1 is SQVTM and CDR2 is ANQGSEA. V lost 2 bases, J lost 3 bases, and 17 bases lay in between. CDR3 length equals 16 residues. The CDR3 here is CSVEPRMRGRYNEQFF. The CDR3 DNA, read in part, is TGCAGCGTTGAACCCCGGATGAGGGGTCGCTACAATGAG.

In regard to this clone: The sequenced fragment ends 3 residues before the CDR3 boundary, so the rest is inferred from the germline J gene. The V gene is TRBV20-1, the J gene TRBJ1-6; D is unclear. With 3 bases removed from V and 9 bases from J, the gap between germline ends came to 18 bases. Per germline, CDR1 DFQATT and CDR2 SNEGSKA (reference sequence). This CDR3 contains 15 residues. The sequenced part of the CDR3 DNA is TGCAGTGCTAGTTTCCCTCAAAAACTTCGTTCACCC. Protein: CSASFPQKLRSP. Given in full, the CDR3 is CSASFPQKLRSPLHF.

With regard to this clone: The read stops 3 residues short of the end of the CDR3; the missing end is completed from the germline J gene. V usage is TRBV20-1 and J usage is TRBJ2-3; 10 nucleotides line up with TRBD2. The CDR3 has 15 residues. Germline trimming cut 3 bases from V and 3 bases from J; bases unmatched to any gene: 6. Germline loops: CDR1 DFQATT, CDR2 SNEGSKA (reference sequence). The CDR3 sequence: CSASLRTSGTDTQYF. The CDR3 bases that were read are TGCAGTGCTAGTCTGCGGACTAGCGGTACAGATACG.

About this clone: The sequence runs out 3 residues before the end of the CDR3; the remainder is reconstructed from the germline J gene. The chain has TRBV5-1 and TRBJ1-6; a weak D match, TRBD1 (5 bases). The CDR3 loop spans 16 amino acids. The V and J ends lost 0 bases and 4 bases respectively, with 11 bases between them. Germline CDR1 reads SGHRS; CDR2 reads YFSETQ. CDR3 bases read: TGCGCCAGCAGCTTGGAGGGCCAGGGATATAATTCACCC. Translated: CASSLEGQGYNSP. The full CDR3 protein is CASSLEGQGYNSPLHF.

About this clone itself: The read ends 3 residues shy of where the CDR3 ends; the end is completed using the germline J gene. The rearrangement links TRBV19 to TRBJ2-1; D unclear. The CDR3 totals 14 residues. Looked up from germline, CDR1 is LNHDA and CDR2 is SQIVND (reference sequence). The V end lost 0 bases, the J end lost 4 bases, and 7 bases lay between the germline ends. The CDR3 protein is CASSIETDYNEQFF. The CDR3 DNA, read in part, is TGTGCCAGTAGTATAGAAACAGATTACAATGAG.

On this clone: From the germline J gene comes the end of the CDR3, since the read stops 3 residues before it. The chain is built from TRBV19 and TRBJ1-6, with 12 bases aligning to TRBD1. The CDR3 is 16 residues long. V gave up 6 bases and J gave up 10 bases; unmatched junction bases: 10. Germline V gene sequence: CDR1 LNHDA, CDR2 SQIVND (reference sequence). CDR3 sequence: CASRAGTGGAGSPLHF. The sequenced CDR3 bases are TGTGCCAGTAGAGCCGGGACAGGGGGCGCGGGGTCACCC.

Points on this clone: The missing CDR3 end, 3 residues past where the read stops, is filled in from the germline J gene. J is TRBJ1-2 and V is TRBV7-9; D might be TRBD1 (6 bases). Trimming left V 6 bases short and J 7 bases short, with 12 bases between. Germline CDR1 SEHNR, CDR2 FQNEAQ (reference sequence). The CDR3 loop spans 12 amino acids. The CDR3 sequence is CASSRDTAGYTF. The covered CDR3 bases are TGTGCCAGCAGTAGGGACACCGCTGGC.

Concerning this clone: The CDR3 is cut off 3 residues early in the read; its end comes from the germline J gene. The chain uses TRBV10-3 and TRBJ2-2, with a possible D match to TRBD2 (6 bases). CDR3 length: 15 amino acids. Between the trimmed V and J ends, which lost 0 bases and 2 bases, there was a span of 7 bases. Germline CDR1 and CDR2: ENHRY and SYGVKD. The CDR3 protein is CAISESGGNTGELFF. The sequenced part of the CDR3 DNA is TGTGCCATCAGTGAGTCGGGGGGAAACACCGGGGAG.

As regards this clone: The CDR3 end is not reached by the read, which stops 3 residues before it; the germline J gene fills it in. V usage is TRBV19 and J usage is TRBJ2-2, with 7 bases that match TRBD2. V shed 6 bases, J shed 5 bases, and the junction held 9 bases outside the gene matches. Per germline, CDR1 LNHDA and CDR2 SQIVND (reference sequence). This CDR3 has 15 residues. The CDR3 loop reads CASSGGTLLTGELFF. CDR3 DNA, as far as it was read: TGTGCCAGTAGCGGGGGGACCCTTTTAACCGGGGAG.

According to its frequency, this clone is medium-sized. The CDR3 end is not reached by the read, which stops 3 residues before it; the germline J gene fills it in. This rearrangement joins TRBV7-2 to TRBJ2-1; a weak D match, TRBD2 (6 bases). Germline lookup yields CDR1 SGHTA and CDR2 FQGNSA. V dropped 5 bases and J dropped 2 bases, with 13 bases sitting between them. The length of the CDR3 is 15 residues. The CDR3 bases that were read are TGTGCCAGCAGCCCCCCCCGGGGGACCTACAATGAG. Residues: CASSPPRGTYNE. The whole CDR3 reads CASSPPRGTYNEQFF.